This entry lists 29 T cell receptor beta chains sequenced from one sample in a study of shared clonotypes between healthy human individuals. Assay: immunoSEQ multiplex PCR; the TCRdb copy retains only in-frame clones and omits some. The sample holds hundreds of thousands of clones, about 95% seen once. Input material: naive CD4+ T cells sorted from blood. Subset defined: CD45RA+ positively selected. The receptor set was obtained from a woman aged 25 to 45 in good health.

This rearrangement joins TRBV2 to TRBJ1-1, with D possibly matching TRBD1 (6 bases). CDR3 length: 13 amino acids. V was shortened by 8 bases and J by 1 base, with 11 bases between the two germline ends. CDR1 is SNHLY, CDR2 FYNNEI, per germline. CDR3 region: CASRWGQNTEAFF. The CDR3 coding sequence is TGTGCCAGCCGGTGGGGGCAGAACACTGAAGCTTTCTTT.

The chain is built from TRBV5-3 and TRBJ2-3; D unresolved. TRBV5-3 qualifies as an ORF whose function is uncertain. The V end lost 8 bases, the J end lost 5 bases, and 15 bases lay between the germline ends. The CDR3 runs to 13 residues. The CDR3 sequence: CASGKEFQDTQYF. The CDR3, as DNA: TGTGCCAGCGGAAAGGAGTTCCAAGATACGCAGTATTTT.

There are a few counts of this clone. The gene calls are TRBV21-1 and TRBJ1-1. TRBV21-1 is a pseudogene locus. The CDR3 consists of 13 residues. CDR3: CASSNRVGTEAFF. The CDR3 DNA is TGTGCCAGCAGCAACCGGGTAGGGACTGAAGCTTTCTTT.

The V and J genes are TRBV27 and TRBJ2-5; no definite D call. From germline, CDR1 is MNHEY and CDR2 SMNVEV (reference sequence). The CDR3 has 14 residues. V shed 7 bases and J shed 7 bases, with 19 bases lying between them. In nucleotides, the CDR3 is TGTGCCAGCACCTACAGTCGGGCTACCGGGACCCAGTACTTC. It is translated as CASTYSRATGTQYF.

The chain recombines TRBV27 with TRBJ1-5; D may be TRBD1 (5 bases). Germline CDR1 reads MNHEY; CDR2 reads SMNVEV (reference sequence). V was pared by 8 bases and J by 1 base, with 18 bases between. The length of the CDR3 is 16 residues. CDR3 loop: CASARAGQWSNQPQHF. CDR3 in DNA: TGTGCCAGCGCACGGGCAGGGCAATGGAGCAATCAGCCCCAGCATTTT.

This sequence joins TRBV28 and TRBJ2-3, with a possible D match to TRBD2 (6 bases). Germline lookup yields CDR1 MDHEN and CDR2 SYDVKM. This CDR3 has 16 amino acids. V was clipped by 6 bases and J by 2 bases, with 18 bases between them. The CDR3 coding sequence is TGTGCCAGCAGCACCGAGTTTCCGGGGGACACAGATACGCAGTATTTT. Translation: CASSTEFPGDTDTQYF.

The gene calls are TRBV7-3 and TRBJ2-7; 7 positions agree with TRBD1. V shed 4 bases and J 6 bases; nucleotides not matched to a gene: 6. The CDR3 is 13 amino acids. The V gene's germline CDR1 is SGHTA and CDR2 FQGTGA. The CDR3 here is CASSSGQFFEQYF. In nucleotides, the CDR3 is TGTGCCAGCAGCTCGGGACAGTTCTTCGAGCAGTACTTC. Supplemented by reference TRBV7-3 and TRBJ2-7, the full variable domain reads GAGVSQTPSNKVTEKGKYVELRCDPISGHTALYWYRQSLGQGPEFLIYFQGTGAADDSGLPNDRFFAVRPEGSVSTLKIQRTERGDSAVYLCASSSGQFFEQYFGPGTRLTVT.

CDR3 in amino acids: CASSNRNRDRSTEAFF. CDR3 coding DNA: TGTGCCAGCAGCAACCGAAACCGGGACAGATCCACTGAAGCTTTCTTT. The gene calls are TRBV11-3 and TRBJ1-1, with TRBD1 identical over 7 bases. V was pared by 5 bases and J by 4 bases, with 13 bases of the junction left unmatched. The length of the CDR3 is 16 residues. Looked up from germline, CDR1 is SGHNT and CDR2 is YENEEA.

The chain joins TRBV7-2 to TRBJ2-7, with D perhaps matching TRBD2 (6 bases). CDR1 SGHTA and CDR2 FQGNSA come from the germline V gene. The CDR3 is made up of 14 amino acids. The V and J ends lost 4 bases and 2 bases respectively, with 12 bases between them. The CDR3 sequence: CASSYGTRAYEQYF. CDR3 sequence (DNA): TGTGCCAGCAGCTACGGGACTCGCGCCTACGAGCAGTACTTC.

The chain employs TRBV6-1 and TRBJ1-4, with D unresolved. The CDR3 runs to 14 residues. Trimming removed 6 bases from V and 4 bases from J, with 12 bases in between. Germline CDR1 MNHNS, CDR2 SASEGT. In nucleotides, the CDR3 is TGTGCCAGCAGACCCTTGCCCAGTAATGAAAAACTGTTTTTT. This translates into CASRPLPSNEKLFF.

This chain joins TRBV2 and TRBJ2-7; 13 nucleotides match TRBD2. In germline, CDR1 is SNHLY, CDR2 FYNNEI. J was trimmed by 2 bases and V by 8 bases; bases with no gene match: 6. This CDR3 has 15 amino acids. CDR3 bases: TGTGCCAGCCTTACTACTAGCGGGAGGGCCTACGAGCAGTACTTC. It encodes CASLTTSGRAYEQYF.

The genes are TRBV6-6 and TRBJ1-5; possible D gene TRBD1, 6 bases. The ends were cut back, 6 bases at V and 6 bases at J, with 15 bases in the middle. CDR3 size: 14 residues. Germline lookup yields CDR1 MNHNY and CDR2 SVGAGI (reference sequence). The chain's CDR3 is CASSPDRSTQPQHF. The CDR3 nucleotides read TGTGCCAGCAGCCCCGACAGGTCCACTCAGCCCCAGCATTTT.

The chain couples TRBV28 to TRBJ1-5; TRBD1 might be the D (6 bases). Germline V CDR1 and CDR2: MDHEN, SYDVKM. The CDR3 extends over 16 amino acids. Trimming stripped 5 bases from V and 2 bases from J, with 16 bases between. CDR3: CASSRARGLGNQPQHF. The DNA of the CDR3 is TGTGCCAGCAGTCGGGCCAGGGGTCTGGGCAATCAGCCCCAGCATTTT.

Note on this clone: The sample has other DNA sequences that encode this CDR3 too. The chain uses TRBV5-1 and TRBJ2-7, with TRBD1 identical over 7 bases. The V gene end was trimmed by 4 bases and the J gene end by 0 bases; junction bases not matched to a gene: 4. The germline V gene encodes CDR1 SGHRS and CDR2 YFSETQ. This CDR3 has 14 residues. The CDR3 spells CASSTRQGSYEQYF. CDR3 nucleotide sequence: TGCGCCAGCAGCACAAGACAGGGCTCCTACGAGCAGTACTTC. The full variable domain, with the rest looked up from reference TRBV5-1 and TRBJ2-7, is KAGVTQTPRYLIKTRGQQVTLSCSPISGHRSVSWYQQTPGQGLQFLFEYFSETQRNKGNFPGRFSGRQFSNSRSEMNVSTLELGDSALYLCASSTRQGSYEQYFGPGTRLTVT.

The count of this clone is one. The J gene is TRBJ1-4, the V gene TRBV11-2, with TRBD1 identical over 8 bases. The ends lost 3 bases at V and 5 bases at J; junction bases unmatched: 8. The CDR3 has 16 amino acids. Per germline, CDR1 SGHAT and CDR2 FQNNGV. The CDR3 loop reads CASSLLGTGLNEKLFF. CDR3 in DNA: TGTGCCAGCAGCTTGCTTGGGACAGGCCTAAATGAAAAACTGTTTTTT.

The V call is TRBV2, the J call TRBJ1-3; TRBD1 matches at 8 bases. The V gene end was trimmed by 5 bases and the J gene end by 5 bases; junction bases not matched to a gene: 8. This CDR3 is built from 15 residues. The germline CDR1 and CDR2 sequences are SNHLY and FYNNEI. CDR3 protein: CASSPTGAFRNTIYF. The CDR3 DNA is TGTGCCAGCAGTCCGACAGGGGCCTTTAGAAACACCATATATTTT. The full variable domain, rest sourced from reference TRBV2 and TRBJ1-3, is EPEVTQTPSHQVTQMGQEVILRCVPISNHLYFYWYRQILGQKVEFLVSFYNNEISEKSEIFDDQFSVERPDGSNFTLKIRSTKLEDSAMYFCASSPTGAFRNTIYFGEGSWLTVV.

The chain is built from TRBV11-2 and TRBJ2-1, with TRBD2 matching over 7 bases. There are 14 residues in the CDR3. Germline V gene data show CDR1 as SGHAT and CDR2 as FQNNGV. The J segment lost 15 bases and the V segment lost 1 base, leaving 12 bases of the junction unmatched. The CDR3 nucleotides read TGTGCCAGCAGCTTAGTCAGCTACGGGGGGTTTCCGTTCTTC. Its protein product is CASSLVSYGGFPFF.

This rearrangement joins TRBV5-1 to TRBJ1-1, with a possible D match to TRBD1 (5 bases). The V gene's germline CDR1 is SGHRS and CDR2 YFSETQ. V lost 3 bases, J lost 1 base, and 10 bases lay in between. The CDR3 sequence is 14 residues long. CDR3 protein: CASSSQDPNTEAFF. CDR3 coding DNA: TGCGCCAGCAGCTCACAGGATCCGAACACTGAAGCTTTCTTT.

The rearrangement joins TRBV5-1 to TRBJ2-5; TRBD2 matches 13 bases. The J call may be wrong; the DNA end is better matched by TRBJ2-7. The CDR3 extends over 15 amino acids. Germline lookup yields CDR1 SGHRS and CDR2 YFSETQ. The CDR3 DNA follows: TGCGCCAGCAGCTCGGGACTAGCGGGGAACTACGAGCAGTACTTC. It is translated as CASSSGLAGNYEQYF.

V is TRBV7-6 and J is TRBJ2-2, with TRBD2 matching over 7 bases. Losses at the gene ends were 2 bases for V and 6 bases for J; bases not matched to a gene: 6. The CDR3 length is 15 residues. CDR1 and CDR2 (germline): SGHVS, FNYEAQ. The CDR3, as DNA: TGTGCCAGCAGCTTAATGGCGGGAGTTGCCGGGGAGCTGTTTTTT. It translates to CASSLMAGVAGELFF.

This chain uses TRBV7-2 with TRBJ2-7; D remains ambiguous. This CDR3 spans 13 amino acids. Germline V gene lookup returns CDR1 SGHTA and CDR2 FQGNSA. V was shortened by 0 bases and J by 5 bases, with 8 bases between the two germline ends. DNA of the CDR3: TGTGCCAGCAGCTTAGCGCGAGGAAACGAGCAGTACTTC. Protein product: CASSLARGNEQYF.

This rearrangement joins TRBV5-4 to TRBJ2-5, with D uncertain. The CDR3 length is 14 residues. The germline V and J ends were trimmed by 1 base and 2 bases, with 9 bases remaining between them. Germline V gives CDR1 SGHNT, CDR2 YYREEE (reference sequence). The CDR3 DNA reads as TGTGCCAGCAGCTTGCCTTCGGGTCAAGAGACCCAGTACTTC. This sequence encodes CASSLPSGQETQYF.

V gene TRBV2 combines with J gene TRBJ1-2; the match to TRBD1 covers 8 bases. Germline V gene lookup returns CDR1 SNHLY and CDR2 FYNNEI. With 8 bases clipped from V and 4 bases from J, the junction kept 6 bases outside the gene matches. The length of the CDR3 is 13 residues. The CDR3 sequence: CASGQGGIYGYTF. In DNA form, the CDR3 reads TGTGCCAGCGGACAGGGAGGGATCTATGGCTACACCTTC.

The chain is built from TRBV29-1 and TRBJ1-5; maybe TRBD1 (5 bases). Between the trimmed V and J ends, which lost 7 bases and 0 bases, there was a span of 10 bases. This CDR3 region has 13 residues. The germline V gene encodes CDR1 SQVTM and CDR2 ANQGSEA. The CDR3 sequence is CSASRDSNQPQHF. In DNA form, the CDR3 reads TGCAGCGCGTCCAGGGATAGCAATCAGCCCCAGCATTTT.

This clone turned up a few times. The gene calls are TRBV29-1 and TRBJ2-7; no firm D call. The CDR3 contains 13 residues. Germline CDR1 reads SQVTM; CDR2 reads ANQGSEA. Between the trimmed V and J ends, which lost 4 bases and 1 base, there was a span of 11 bases. The CDR3 is CSVARTLSYEQYF. The CDR3 DNA is TGCAGCGTTGCTCGGACCTTGTCCTACGAGCAGTACTTC.

This chain joins TRBV18 and TRBJ1-4, with D perhaps matching TRBD1 (6 bases). Trimming removed 5 bases from V and 3 bases from J, with 10 bases in between. The germline V gene encodes CDR1 KGHSH and CDR2 LQKENI. This CDR3 spans 14 amino acids. The chain's CDR3 is CASSNRVSNEKLFF. CDR3 coding DNA: TGTGCCAGCTCAAACAGGGTTTCTAATGAAAAACTGTTTTTT.

In its sample, this clone was seen once. The chain has TRBV4-1 and TRBJ2-7; 7 positions match TRBD1. Germline V CDR1 and CDR2: MGHRA, YSYEKL. Germline trimming cut 3 bases from V and 0 bases from J; bases unmatched to any gene: 5. CDR3 length equals 15 residues. The CDR3 region is CASSQRQGSSYEQYF. The CDR3, as DNA: TGCGCCAGCAGCCAGAGACAGGGTAGCTCCTACGAGCAGTACTTC.

The chain combines TRBV29-1 with TRBJ2-1; D may be TRBD1 (6 bases). The V end lost 6 bases, the J end lost 8 bases, and 23 bases lay between the germline ends. Germline V lookup: CDR1 SQVTM, CDR2 ANQGSEA. This CDR3 has 15 amino acids. The CDR3 coding sequence is TGCAGCGTGAAACCAGGGGCTCAACGAATTTATGAGCAGTTCTTC. Translation: CSVKPGAQRIYEQFF.

V gene TRBV27 combines with J gene TRBJ2-7, with D perhaps TRBD2 (6 bases). Germline V CDR1 and CDR2: MNHEY, SMNVEV (reference sequence). Deletions cut 2 bases from V and 9 bases from J, with 14 bases between. CDR3 length: 13 amino acids. The CDR3 loop reads CASSLREETPQYF. The CDR3 region has the DNA TGTGCCAGCAGTTTAAGGGAGGAGACCCCGCAGTACTTC.